Following are 10 T cell receptor beta chains from one sample sequenced in a study of spatial heterogeneity in lung cancer. Time point described: sample taken at primary tumor resection. One entry per CDR3 protein, called by TCRdb with MiXCR from the 5' RACE reads. The table includes more than 9,000 distinct CDR3 sequences, under 6.5% detected once. The antigens these receptors bind are not known. Study results and limitations: Tumor mutation counts were tracked by expanded intratumoral alpha and beta TCR counts.

The material sequenced was lung tumor tissue, taken at surgery. The receptors derive from a male donor with early-stage non-small cell lung cancer.

As regards this clonotype: Being off target in a library aimed at alpha chains, this beta chain has a size of little meaning. CDR3 nucleotides: TGTGCCAGCAGCCAAGGATTAGCGGGAGTGCGTCAGTTCTTC. Amino acids: CASSQGLAGVRQFF. This chain connects TRBV14 to TRBJ2-1, with TRBD2 matching 9 bases. Germline V gene lookup returns CDR1 SGHDN and CDR2 FVKESK. V lost 1 base and J lost 13; bases outside the gene matches: 8. The CDR3 spans 14 residues.

This clonotype was detected ten times or more. Found in a library prepared for alpha chains, this beta chain is an off-target read, and its abundance has little meaning. The chain employs TRBV20-1 and TRBJ2-5, with D hard to call. Trimming shortened V by 3 bases and J by 5 bases, and 7 bases separated the two germline ends. Germline assignment: CDR1 DFQATT and CDR2 SNEGSKA (reference sequence). This CDR3 has 11 residues. CDR3 DNA: TGCAGTGCTAGTTCAGAGGAGACCCAGTACTTC. It specifies CSASSEETQYF.

This clonotype was observed at least ten times. This beta chain appears as a stray read in a library generated for alpha chains; its size is not informative. The CDR3 protein is CASSLEEGGNQPQHF. As DNA, the CDR3 is TGTGCCAGCAGCTTAGAGGAAGGGGGCAATCAGCCCCAGCATTTT. J is TRBJ1-5 and V is TRBV7-9; perhaps TRBD1 as D (5 bases). Germline assignment: CDR1 SEHNR and CDR2 FQNEAQ (reference sequence). V dropped 1 base and J dropped 2 bases, with 9 bases sitting between them. The CDR3 has 15 residues.

This clonotype was detected many times. This beta chain is a stray read from a library made for alpha chains; its abundance is not meaningful. The rearrangement links TRBV29-1 to TRBJ2-1; no definite D call. This CDR3 has 10 amino acids. V was trimmed by 7 bases and J by 5 bases, leaving 6 bases between them. Germline lookup yields CDR1 SQVTM and CDR2 ANQGSEA. The CDR3 bases are TGCAGCGCCCGGAACAATGAGCAGTTCTTC. Translation gives CSARNNEQFF.

By its share, this clonotype is medium-sized. Since it is a stray read in a library aimed at alpha chains, this beta chain has a size that is not meaningful. The rearrangement uses TRBV19 and TRBJ2-2; perhaps TRBD1 as D (5 bases). This CDR3 is built from 15 residues. V gave up 7 bases and J gave up 2 bases, with 14 bases separating them. Germline lookup yields CDR1 LNHDA and CDR2 SQIVND (reference sequence). DNA for the CDR3: TGTGCCAGTATCGGCAGGGAAGTCAACACCGGGGAGCTGTTTTTT. This encodes CASIGREVNTGELFF.

This clonotype was counted ten times or more. This beta chain lies outside the target of a library built for alpha chains; its clone size means little. CDR3 coding DNA: TGTGCCAGCAGCTACCAGGGGGGACTAAAGAACACTGAAGCTTTCTTT. Protein: CASSYQGGLKNTEAFF. The chain uses TRBV11-2 and TRBJ1-1, with 7 bases matching TRBD1. This CDR3 is 16 amino acids long. V lost 4 bases and J lost 1; bases outside the gene matches: 9. The germline V gene has CDR1 SGHAT and CDR2 FQNNGV.

This clonotype counts as medium-sized. This beta chain represents an off-target read in a library built for alpha chains; its size is of limited meaning. The V call is TRBV28, the J call TRBJ1-1; 7 nucleotides align to TRBD1. The CDR3 is 14 residues long. The germline gives CDR1 MDHEN, CDR2 SYDVKM. V shed 5 bases and J 4 bases; nucleotides not matched to a gene: 7. CDR3 sequence reads: CASSEGQLSTEAFF. The DNA for the CDR3 is TGTGCCAGCAGTGAGGGACAGCTTTCCACTGAAGCTTTCTTT.

This clonotype occurred many times. As an off-target read in a library built for alpha chains, this beta chain has a frequency of little significance. The chain is built from TRBV9 and TRBJ2-4, with D possibly TRBD2 on 5 matching bases. The CDR3 runs to 15 residues. Looked up from germline, CDR1 is SGDLS and CDR2 is YYNGEE. V lost 3 bases to trimming and J lost 3 bases, with 13 bases between them. CDR3 nucleotides: TGTGCCAGCAGCGCGGAACTAGATTACAAAAACATTCAGTACTTC. Translation gives CASSAELDYKNIQYF.

This clonotype was detected ten times or more. Given the absence of the conserved phenylalanine or tryptophan at the CDR3 end, a read error is likely. Because this beta chain is a stray read in a library intended to capture alpha chains, its abundance should not be given much weight. The chain couples TRBV27 to TRBJ1-2; 7 bases are a match to TRBD1. Germline V gene sequence: CDR1 MNHEY, CDR2 SMNVEV (reference sequence). The CDR3 runs 14 residues. V lost 3 bases to trimming and J lost 8 bases; unmatched junction nucleotides: 9. The DNA of the CDR3 is TGTGCCAGCAGTTTCGGAGGGGGCGCGAACGGCTACACCTCC. Protein sequence: CASSFGGGANGYTS.

This clonotype was seen repeatedly, ten times or more. As an off-target read in a library built for alpha chains, this beta chain has a frequency of little significance. The chain carries TRBV3-1 and TRBJ2-5; TRBD2 is a possible D gene (5 bases). CDR3 length: 14 amino acids. CDR1 LGHDT and CDR2 YNNKEL come from the germline V gene (reference sequence). V dropped 4 bases and J dropped 5 bases, with 14 bases sitting between them. The CDR3, as DNA: TGTGCCAGCAGCCTTATGGGAGTTAGGGAGACCCAGTACTTC. As protein: CASSLMGVRETQYF.